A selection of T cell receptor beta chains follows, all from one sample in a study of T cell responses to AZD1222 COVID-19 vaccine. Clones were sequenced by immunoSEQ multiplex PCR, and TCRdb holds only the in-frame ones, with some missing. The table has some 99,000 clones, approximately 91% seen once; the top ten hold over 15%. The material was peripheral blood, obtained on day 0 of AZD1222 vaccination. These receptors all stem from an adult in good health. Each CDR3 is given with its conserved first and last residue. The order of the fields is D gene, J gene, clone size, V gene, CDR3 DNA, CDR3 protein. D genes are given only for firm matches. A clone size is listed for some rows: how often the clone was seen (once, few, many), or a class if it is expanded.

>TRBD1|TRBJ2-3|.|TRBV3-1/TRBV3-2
TGTGCCACCGGGACAGTTCCTTCCACAGATACGCAGTATTTT
CATGTVPSTDTQYF
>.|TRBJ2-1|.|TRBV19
TGTGCCAGTAGTATAGTTGGGTCTCTAGGGTACAATGAGCAGTTCTTC
CASSIVGSLGYNEQFF
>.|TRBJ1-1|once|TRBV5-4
TGTGCCAGCAGCCCCTCCCAGCGGGGGACTGAAGCTTTCTTT
CASSPSQRGTEAFF
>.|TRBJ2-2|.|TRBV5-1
TGCGCCAGCAGCTTGGCCAAGAGCACCGGGGAGCTGTTTTTT
CASSLAKSTGELFF
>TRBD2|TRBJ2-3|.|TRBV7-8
TGTGCCAGCAGCCATGGGACTAGCGGGAGTACGCAGTATTTT
CASSHGTSGSTQYF
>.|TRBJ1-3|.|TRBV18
TGTGCCAGCTCACCACCGACTGAAAACACCATATATTTT
CASSPPTENTIYF
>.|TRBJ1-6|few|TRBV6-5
TGTGCCAGCACCGTCGCTAGGGACTCACCCCTCCACTTT
CASTVARDSPLHF
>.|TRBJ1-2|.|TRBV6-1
TGTGCCAGCAGTGATAGGCAGGGGCTCGATGGCTACACCTTC
CASSDRQGLDGYTF
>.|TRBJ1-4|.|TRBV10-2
TGCGCCAGCAGACTCTCGAGGGGGGAAAAACTGTTTTTT
CASRLSRGEKLFF
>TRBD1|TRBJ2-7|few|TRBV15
TGTGCCACCTCCCATCCGGGACAGGGATCCTACGAGCAGTACTTC
CATSHPGQGSYEQYF
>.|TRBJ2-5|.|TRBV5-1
TGCGCCAGCAGCACGCGCGGTGGCTACCAAGAGACCCAGTACTTC
CASSTRGGYQETQYF
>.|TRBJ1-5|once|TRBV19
TGTGCCAGTCGGGTCCCGGCTGGGCAAGGGCGAAGCAATCAGCCCCAGCATTTT
CASRVPAGQGRSNQPQHF
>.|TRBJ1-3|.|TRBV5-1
TGCGCCAGCAGCTCGGCCGGGGCCGGGGGAAACACCATATATTTT
CASSSAGAGGNTIYF
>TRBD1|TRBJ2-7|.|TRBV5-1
TGCGCCAGCAGGTACTCGGGACAGGCGAGCGAGCAGTACTTC
CASRYSGQASEQYF
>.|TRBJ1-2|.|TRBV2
TGTGCCAGCAGTGAGTACCGGCCAGGGCCGGGCTATGGCTACACCTTC
CASSEYRPGPGYGYTF
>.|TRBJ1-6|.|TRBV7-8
TGTGCCAGCAGCTTAATGGGTTCACCCCTCCACTTT
CASSLMGSPLHF
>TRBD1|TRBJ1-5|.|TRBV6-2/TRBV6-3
TGTGCCAGCAGCGACCCGGGACAGAAGAATCAGCCCCAGCATTTT
CASSDPGQKNQPQHF
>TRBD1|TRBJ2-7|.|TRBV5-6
TGTGCCAGCAGCTTCTACAGGGGAATCCGTACGTGGGAGCAGTACTTC
CASSFYRGIRTWEQYF
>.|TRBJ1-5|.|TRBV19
TGTGCCAGTAACCCTTATAGGGGCAGTCATTTTTCCAATCAGCCCCAGCATTTT
CASNPYRGSHFSNQPQHF
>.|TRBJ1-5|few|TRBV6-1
TGTGCCAGCAGTGAAGCGGTTATCAATCAGCCCCAGCATTTT
CASSEAVINQPQHF
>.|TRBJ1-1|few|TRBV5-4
TGTGCCAGCAGCTTGTGGGGACATAAGAACACTGAAGCTTTCTTT
CASSLWGHKNTEAFF
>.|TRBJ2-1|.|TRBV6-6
TGTGCCAGCAGTCTCAAAGACAATGAGCAGTTCTTC
CASSLKDNEQFF
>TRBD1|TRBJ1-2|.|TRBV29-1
TGCAGCGTCTCCAGGGGGCTCCACCTCTATGGCTACACCTTC
CSVSRGLHLYGYTF
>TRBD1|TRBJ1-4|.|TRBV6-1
TGTGCCAGCAGTGAATTGACAGGGGGTGTAACTAATGAAAAACTGTTTTTT
CASSELTGGVTNEKLFF
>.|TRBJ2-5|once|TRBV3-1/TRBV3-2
TGTGCCAGCAGCCAAGATTGGGCTAGTGAGACCCAGTACTTC
CASSQDWASETQYF
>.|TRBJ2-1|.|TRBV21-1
TGTGCCAGCAACCCCAGTGGTTCCTACAATGAGCAGTTCTTC
CASNPSGSYNEQFF
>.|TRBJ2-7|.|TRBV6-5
TGTGCCAGCATCGGAGGGGGGGCAACCTACGAACAGTACTTC
CASIGGGATYEQYF
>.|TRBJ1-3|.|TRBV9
TGTGCCAGCAGCGTAGGTGTGTATGAAGGAAACACCATATATTTT
CASSVGVYEGNTIYF
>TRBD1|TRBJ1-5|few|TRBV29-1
TGCAGCGCCCAGACAGGGTTGCATCAGCCCCAGCATTTT
CSAQTGLHQPQHF
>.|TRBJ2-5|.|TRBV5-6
TGTGCCAGCAGCCGCGGGGAGACCCAGTACTTC
CASSRGETQYF
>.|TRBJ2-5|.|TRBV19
TGTGCCAGTAGTCCCGGGGTGGGCGCGACGGACTTC
CASSPGVGATDF
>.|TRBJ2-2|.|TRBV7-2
TGTGCCAGCAGCTTTCCCTTGGGGGCAATCAGGTCCGGGGAGCTGTTTTTT
CASSFPLGAIRSGELFF
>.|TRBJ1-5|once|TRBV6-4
TGTGCCAGCAGTTCAGGGGCGGATCAGCCCCAGCATTTT
CASSSGADQPQHF
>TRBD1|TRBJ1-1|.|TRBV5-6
TGTGCCAGCAGCTTGATGAAGGGGGCTATGGACACTGAAGCTTTCTTT
CASSLMKGAMDTEAFF